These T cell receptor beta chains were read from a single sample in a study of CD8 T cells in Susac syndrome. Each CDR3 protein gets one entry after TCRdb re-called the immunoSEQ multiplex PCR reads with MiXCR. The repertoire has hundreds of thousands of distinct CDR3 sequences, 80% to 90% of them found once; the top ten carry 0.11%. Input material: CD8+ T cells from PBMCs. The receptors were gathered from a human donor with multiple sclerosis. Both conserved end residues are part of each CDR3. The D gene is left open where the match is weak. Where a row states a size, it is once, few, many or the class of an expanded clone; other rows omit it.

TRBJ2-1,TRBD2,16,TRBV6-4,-,TGTGCCAGCAGTAGTAAGGCGGGAGCGATCTACAATGAGCAGTTCTTC,CASSSKAGAIYNEQFF
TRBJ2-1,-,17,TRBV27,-,TGTGCCAGCATCTCTATGACAGGTCCCCACACGTACAATGAGCAGTTCTTC,CASISMTGPHTYNEQFF
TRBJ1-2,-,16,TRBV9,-,TGTGCCAGCAGCGTCATGTTGGGGGGAGCTAACTATGGCTACACCTTC,CASSVMLGGANYGYTF
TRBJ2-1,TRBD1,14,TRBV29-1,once,TGCAGCGTTGGGAGACAGGGCCCCTACAATGAGCAGTTCTTC,CSVGRQGPYNEQFF
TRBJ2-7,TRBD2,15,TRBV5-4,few,TGTGCCAGCAGCTTGGGCGGGGAGGGGCCCTACGAGCAGTACTTC,CASSLGGEGPYEQYF
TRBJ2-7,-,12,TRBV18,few,TGTGCCAGCTCATCCAGGGTCTACGAGCAGTACTTC,CASSSRVYEQYF
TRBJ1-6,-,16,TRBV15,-,TGTGCCACCAGCAGAGATCGGGCAGCCCACAATTCACCCCTCCACTTT,CATSRDRAAHNSPLHF
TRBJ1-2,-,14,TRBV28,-,TGTGCCAGCAGCGCCTCGTCCGACCATAAGGGCTACACCTTC,CASSASSDHKGYTF
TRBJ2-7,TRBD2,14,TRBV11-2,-,TGTGCCAGCAGCTTAGGGGCGGGAGGCAACGAGCAGTACTTC,CASSLGAGGNEQYF
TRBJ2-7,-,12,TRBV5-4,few,TGTGCCAGCGGGGGGGGCGGGTACGAGCAGTACTTC,CASGGGGYEQYF
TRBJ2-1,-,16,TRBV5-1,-,TGCGCCAGCAGCTTGCATGAAAGGGGGGTTCACAATGAGCAGTTCTTC,CASSLHERGVHNEQFF
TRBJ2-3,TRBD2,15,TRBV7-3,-,TGTGCCAGCAGCTTGCGGGGAGGGTACACAGATACGCAGTATTTT,CASSLRGGYTDTQYF
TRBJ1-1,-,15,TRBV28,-,TGTGCCAGCAGTAAAGACAGCCTTATGAACACTGAAGCTTTCTTT,CASSKDSLMNTEAFF
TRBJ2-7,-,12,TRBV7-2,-,TGTGCCAGCAGCACAGCTAGCGACGAGCAGTACTTC,CASSTASDEQYF
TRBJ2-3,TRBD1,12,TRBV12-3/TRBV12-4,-,TGTGCCAGCACCGACAGGGGGGATACGCAGTATTTT,CASTDRGDTQYF
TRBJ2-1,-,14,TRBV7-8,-,TGTGCCAGCAGCTTGGCCGACAGGCCCGATGAGCAGTTCTTC,CASSLADRPDEQFF
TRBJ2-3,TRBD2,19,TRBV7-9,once,TGTGCCAGCAGCCCCCCCCCGCTGACTAGCGGAACTAGCACAGATACGCAGTATTTT,CASSPPPLTSGTSTDTQYF